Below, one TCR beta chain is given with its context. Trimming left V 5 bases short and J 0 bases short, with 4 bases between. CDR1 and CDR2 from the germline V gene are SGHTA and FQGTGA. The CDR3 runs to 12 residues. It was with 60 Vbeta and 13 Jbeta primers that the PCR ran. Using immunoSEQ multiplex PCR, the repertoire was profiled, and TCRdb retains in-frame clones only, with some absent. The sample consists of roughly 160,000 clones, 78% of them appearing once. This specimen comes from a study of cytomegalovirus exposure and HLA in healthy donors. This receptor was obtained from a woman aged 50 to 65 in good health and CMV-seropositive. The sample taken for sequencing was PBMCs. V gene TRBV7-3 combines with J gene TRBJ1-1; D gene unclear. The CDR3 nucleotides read TGTGCCAGCAGCGTCATGAACACTGAAGCTTTCTTT. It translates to CASSVMNTEAFF.